The 32 T cell receptor beta chains below all came from one sample that was sequenced in a study of OX40 agonist ivuxolimab in advanced cancers. Assay: immunoSEQ multiplex PCR; the TCRdb copy retains only in-frame clones and omits some. The data contain about 99,000 clones, about 96% of them singletons. Source: CD4+ or CD8+ T cells sorted from blood, taken in a trial of the OX40 agonist ivuxolimab. The receptor source for this set is an adult with an advanced solid tumor such as melanoma, head and neck, liver or kidney cancer.

The chain has TRBV5-4 and TRBJ2-3, with D maybe TRBD2 (5 bases). Germline CDR1 and CDR2: SGHNT and YYREEE (reference sequence). The CDR3 sequence is 15 residues long. V lost 7 bases and J 3 bases, leaving 18 bases between the germline ends. The CDR3 here is CASAPPGERTDTQYF. The CDR3 nucleotides are TGTGCCAGCGCCCCCCCCGGGGAAAGGACAGATACGCAGTATTTT. The full variable domain, in which reference TRBV5-4 and TRBJ2-3 provide the parts outside the CDR3, is ETGVTQSPTHLIKTRGQQVTLRCSSQSGHNTVSWYQQALGQGPQFIFQYYREEENGRGNFPPRFSGLQFPNYSSELNVNALELDDSALYLCASAPPGERTDTQYFGPGTRLTVL.

The chain is built from TRBV19 and TRBJ1-1; D unresolved. In germline, CDR1 is LNHDA, CDR2 SQIVND (reference sequence). The ends were cut back, 6 bases at V and 6 bases at J, with 14 bases in the middle. The CDR3 is made up of 13 amino acids. The CDR3 is CASSHPIGAEAFF. For the CDR3, the DNA is TGTGCCAGTAGCCATCCTATCGGCGCTGAAGCTTTCTTT.

The chain couples TRBV6-6 to TRBJ2-5; 9 nucleotides align to TRBD1. V gave up 0 bases and J gave up 5 bases; unmatched junction bases: 4. CDR3 size: 15 residues. Germline V gene lookup returns CDR1 MNHNY and CDR2 SVGAGI (reference sequence). The CDR3 is CASSYSGQGSETQYF. Here the CDR3 DNA reads TGTGCCAGCAGTTACTCGGGACAGGGTTCGGAGACCCAGTACTTC.

The chain has TRBV27 and TRBJ2-1; TRBD1 matches 11 bases. This CDR3 comprises 15 residues. Germline CDR1 is MNHEY and CDR2 is SMNVEV (reference sequence). The junction had 7 bases not matched to a gene; V was cut back by 6 bases and J by 6 bases. The CDR3 protein is CASSDGQGAFNEQFF. The DNA for the CDR3 is TGTGCCAGCAGCGACGGACAGGGGGCCTTCAATGAGCAGTTCTTC.

The chain has TRBV10-1 and TRBJ2-3; either TRBD1 or TRBD2 may fit D (5 bases each). Germline CDR1 and CDR2: WNHNN and SYGVQD (reference sequence). CDR3 size: 14 residues. Trimming shortened V by 6 bases and J by 0 bases, and 10 bases separated the two germline ends. The chain's CDR3 is CASSRDESTDTQYF. CDR3 bases: TGCGCCAGCAGCCGGGACGAAAGCACAGATACGCAGTATTTT.

This clone is a singleton in its sample. This sequence joins TRBV27 and TRBJ2-2, with D hard to call. This CDR3 spans 12 amino acids. Germline V CDR1 and CDR2: MNHEY, SMNVEV (reference sequence). The V end lost 4 bases, the J end lost 1 base, and 1 base lay between the germline ends. The CDR3 DNA reads TGTGCCAGCAGTTGGAACACCGGGGAGCTGTTTTTT. It encodes CASSWNTGELFF.

The gene calls are TRBV18 and TRBJ2-3; no definite D call. V gave up 2 bases and J gave up 2 bases, with 8 bases separating them. From germline, CDR1 is KGHSH and CDR2 LQKENI. This CDR3 has 14 amino acids. Here the CDR3 reads CASSPFPDTDTQYF. In DNA, the CDR3 is TGTGCCAGCTCACCATTCCCAGACACAGATACGCAGTATTTT.

The V gene is TRBV5-8, the J gene TRBJ2-7, with 8 bases fitting TRBD1. The CDR3 is 15 residues long. The germline CDR1 and CDR2 sequences are SGHTS and YDEGEE. J was trimmed by 2 bases and V by 5 bases; bases with no gene match: 9. The CDR3 DNA reads as TGTGCCAGCAGACCCGGACAGGGACCAGCCTACGAGCAGTACTTC. Protein: CASRPGQGPAYEQYF. The full variable domain, completed using reference TRBV5-8 and TRBJ2-7, is EAGVTQSPTHLIKTRGQQATLRCSPISGHTSVYWYQQALGLGLQFLLWYDEGEERNRGNFPPRFSGRQFPNYSSELNVNALELEDSALYLCASRPGQGPAYEQYFGPGTRLTVT.

The rearrangement joins TRBV5-1 to TRBJ1-1; D is possibly TRBD1 (5 bases). The length of the CDR3 is 16 residues. Germline CDR1 SGHRS, CDR2 YFSETQ. The V gene lost 1 base and the J gene lost 1 base, with 14 bases spanning the gap. CDR3 nucleotides: TGCGCCAGCAGCTTGTGGCGCGGGACGGGGAACACTGAAGCTTTCTTT. Protein sequence: CASSLWRGTGNTEAFF.

The chain couples TRBV6-5 to TRBJ2-7; D uncertain. The CDR3 has 14 residues. Looked up from germline, CDR1 is MNHEY and CDR2 is SVGAGI. V was clipped by 7 bases and J by 5 bases, with 18 bases between them. The CDR3 DNA reads TGTGCCAGCACTCAAGTTCCAGCAAGAGACGAGCAGTACTTC. Amino acid sequence: CASTQVPARDEQYF.

The CDR3 DNA is TGCAGCGTTGTTAGTAGGCGCGGGGCCTACGAGCAGTACTTC. Translated, it gives CSVVSRRGAYEQYF. The rearrangement links TRBV29-1 to TRBJ2-7; D is possibly TRBD2 (6 bases). Between the trimmed V and J ends, which lost 4 bases and 2 bases, there was a span of 15 bases. Looked up from germline, CDR1 is SQVTM and CDR2 is ANQGSEA. The CDR3 spans 14 residues.

The CDR3 coding sequence is TGTGCCAGCAGCTTCGATGAGCAGTTCTTC. Translated: CASSFDEQFF. V is TRBV7-9 and J is TRBJ2-1; D is undetermined. Per germline, CDR1 SEHNR and CDR2 FQNEAQ (reference sequence). Trimming took 3 bases from V and 8 from J, leaving 2 bases between them. This CDR3 comprises 10 residues.

V is TRBV2 and J is TRBJ2-1; a weak D match, TRBD1 (6 bases). The CDR3 covers 15 residues. The V and J ends lost 9 bases and 2 bases respectively, with 17 bases between them. CDR1 is SNHLY, CDR2 FYNNEI, per germline. The CDR3 protein is CARRGSLSAYNEQFF. CDR3 nucleotide sequence: TGTGCCAGAAGGGGGTCACTTTCAGCCTACAATGAGCAGTTCTTC.

The chain couples TRBV14 to TRBJ2-5, with 8 bases matching TRBD1. Germline-derived CDR1 and CDR2 are SGHDN and FVKESK. This CDR3 region has 14 residues. V lost 6 bases and J lost 1; bases outside the gene matches: 4. The CDR3 loop reads CASRRTGIQETQYF. CDR3 nucleotide sequence: TGTGCCAGCAGGCGGACAGGGATCCAAGAGACCCAGTACTTC. Based on the CDR3 plus reference TRBV14 and TRBJ2-5, the full variable domain is EAGVTQFPSHSVIEKGQTVTLRCDPISGHDNLYWYRRVMGKEIKFLLHFVKESKQDESGMPNNRFLAERTGGTYSTLKVQPAELEDSGVYFCASRRTGIQETQYFGPGTRLLVL.

This chain links TRBV30 with TRBJ2-7; D not resolved. Trimming left V 0 bases short and J 6 bases short, with 9 bases between. The CDR3 is 12 residues long. CDR1 is GTSNPN, CDR2 SVGIG, per germline (reference sequence). The CDR3 bases are TGTGCCTGGAGTGTGACGGCCGGCGAGCAGTACTTC. This codes for CAWSVTAGEQYF.

This clone was seen just once. The chain carries TRBV2 and TRBJ2-3; D uncertain. V dropped 1 base and J dropped 0 bases, with 14 bases sitting between them. There are 17 residues in the CDR3. Germline V lookup: CDR1 SNHLY, CDR2 FYNNEI. The CDR3 region is CASSEDRIFESTDTQYF. Written as DNA, the CDR3 is TGTGCCAGCAGTGAAGATAGGATTTTCGAAAGCACAGATACGCAGTATTTT.

The chain couples TRBV7-9 to TRBJ2-1; perhaps D is TRBD1 or TRBD2 (5 bases each). Trimming left V 2 bases short and J 0 bases short, with 11 bases between. The CDR3 extends over 16 amino acids. Germline V gene lookup returns CDR1 SEHNR and CDR2 FQNEAQ (reference sequence). The CDR3 region has the DNA TGTGCCAGCAGCTTAACCGCCGGGGCCTCCTACAATGAGCAGTTCTTC. Its protein is CASSLTAGASYNEQFF.

The rearrangement links TRBV19 to TRBJ2-7; D gene uncertain. The CDR3 consists of 15 residues. Germline V gives CDR1 LNHDA, CDR2 SQIVND (reference sequence). Trimming stripped 9 bases from V and 0 bases from J, with 18 bases between. As DNA, the CDR3 is TGTGCCAGCTCCTTTGGAAGTTTGGACTCCTACGAGCAGTACTTC. As protein: CASSFGSLDSYEQYF.

The J gene is TRBJ1-1, the V gene TRBV4-2; perhaps TRBD1 as D (6 bases). Germline CDR1 is LGHNA and CDR2 is YNFKEQ. Trimming took 8 bases from V and 2 from J, leaving 15 bases between them. CDR3 length equals 14 residues. The CDR3 is CASGPTGGNTEAFF. The CDR3, as DNA: TGTGCCAGCGGCCCGACAGGAGGTAACACTGAAGCTTTCTTT.

V gene TRBV7-9 combines with J gene TRBJ2-5; 7 bases are shared with TRBD2. Per germline, CDR1 SEHNR and CDR2 FQNEAQ (reference sequence). J gave up 5 bases and V 5 bases, and 14 bases lay outside the gene matches. The CDR3 consists of 16 residues. CDR3 sequence reads: CASSPGMGGTMETQYF. The CDR3 DNA reads TGTGCCAGCAGCCCCGGAATGGGAGGGACTATGGAGACCCAGTACTTC. Complete variable domain (other parts from reference TRBV7-9 and TRBJ2-5): DTGVSQNPRHKITKRGQNVTFRCDPISEHNRLYWYRQTLGQGPEFLTYFQNEAQLEKSRLLSDRFSAERPKGSFSTLEIQRTEQGDSAMYLCASSPGMGGTMETQYFGPGTRLLVL.

The rearrangement joins TRBV29-1 to TRBJ1-1; no firm D call. The V end lost 5 bases, the J end lost 3 bases, and 10 bases lay between the germline ends. Germline CDR1 reads SQVTM; CDR2 reads ANQGSEA. The CDR3 runs to 12 residues. CDR3 sequence reads: CSVPKGYTEAFF. The DNA of the CDR3 is TGCAGCGTTCCTAAGGGATACACTGAAGCTTTCTTT.

The gene calls are TRBV9 and TRBJ2-5; D remains unclear. V lost 0 bases and J lost 4, with 13 bases in between. Germline V gene lookup returns CDR1 SGDLS and CDR2 YYNGEE. There are 15 residues in the CDR3. The CDR3 region is CASSVAIDGIETQYF. Written as DNA, the CDR3 is TGTGCCAGCAGCGTAGCGATTGACGGAATAGAGACCCAGTACTTC.

J is TRBJ2-7 and V is TRBV6-6; 7 positions agree with TRBD1. This CDR3 region has 14 residues. The V segment lost 10 bases and the J segment 3 bases; nucleotides outside the gene matches: 12. Germline values: CDR1 MNHNY, CDR2 SVGAGI (reference sequence). This CDR3 is CAIKGGVGIYEQYF. CDR3 DNA: TGTGCCATAAAAGGGGGCGTCGGTATCTACGAGCAGTACTTC.

This chain joins TRBV28 and TRBJ2-7, with 7 bases matching TRBD2. The CDR3 extends over 13 amino acids. The J segment lost 3 bases and the V segment lost 8 bases, leaving 7 bases of the junction unmatched. The germline gives CDR1 MDHEN, CDR2 SYDVKM. For the CDR3, the DNA is TGTGCCAGCGGGGGGGGTACTTACTACGAGCAGTACTTC. Translated: CASGGGTYYEQYF.

The chain carries TRBV30 and TRBJ1-5; D not resolved. Germline V gives CDR1 GTSNPN, CDR2 SVGIG (reference sequence). The CDR3 contains 14 residues. The ends were cut back, 0 bases at V and 6 bases at J, with 12 bases in the middle. The chain's CDR3 is CAWSVLEGSQPQHF. For the CDR3, the DNA is TGTGCCTGGAGTGTACTTGAGGGAAGTCAGCCCCAGCATTTT.

This clone was observed a single time. The genes are TRBV7-3 and TRBJ2-1; D not certain. Germline-derived CDR1 and CDR2 are SGHTA and FQGTGA. The V gene lost 2 bases and the J gene lost 7 bases, with 12 bases spanning the gap. This CDR3 spans 14 amino acids. This CDR3 reads CASSLGQIDNEQFF. DNA for the CDR3: TGTGCCAGCAGCTTAGGGCAAATCGATAATGAGCAGTTCTTC.

V gene TRBV29-1 combines with J gene TRBJ2-7; D possibly corresponds to TRBD1 (6 bases). Trimming pared 1 base from V and 3 bases from J, leaving 10 bases between. Germline CDR1 reads SQVTM; CDR2 reads ANQGSEA. The CDR3 covers 13 residues. The CDR3 region has the DNA TGCAGCGTTGAAGGGGACACCCTCTACGAGCAGTACTTC. As protein: CSVEGDTLYEQYF.

The rearrangement joins TRBV5-6 to TRBJ2-1; a weak D match, TRBD2 (6 bases). This CDR3 contains 13 residues. The germline V and J ends were trimmed by 2 bases and 6 bases, with 9 bases remaining between them. CDR1 is SGHDT, CDR2 YYEEEE, per germline. CDR3 amino acids: CASSFGTGNEQFF. CDR3 bases: TGTGCCAGCAGCTTCGGGACTGGCAATGAGCAGTTCTTC.

The V and J genes are TRBV5-4 and TRBJ2-7, with D perhaps matching TRBD2 (6 bases). V was shortened by 3 bases and J by 4 bases, with 11 bases between the two germline ends. CDR1 is SGHNT and CDR2 is YYREEE in the germline V gene (reference sequence). CDR3 size: 13 residues. In DNA form, the CDR3 reads TGTGCCAGCAGCTCCGGACTATCTTACGAGCAGTACTTC. Protein sequence: CASSSGLSYEQYF.

Only a few counts were recorded for this clone. The CDR3 DNA sequence: TGTGCCAGCAGCGTAGGGTGGGGGGATGGCTACACCTTC. Protein product: CASSVGWGDGYTF. The rearrangement uses TRBV9 and TRBJ1-2, with D possibly matching TRBD1 (5 bases). This CDR3 has 13 residues. Per germline, CDR1 SGDLS and CDR2 YYNGEE. V lost 0 bases to trimming and J lost 6 bases, with 9 bases between them.

This chain uses TRBV27 with TRBJ2-2; 7 nucleotides align to TRBD2. The CDR3 has 15 amino acids. With V trimmed by 3 bases and J by 6 bases, 7 bases remained unmatched. The germline CDR1 and CDR2 sequences are MNHEY and SMNVEV (reference sequence). In DNA form, the CDR3 reads TGTGCCAGCAGTTTTATCCCCGCGGGGGCCGGGGAGCTGTTTTTT. It encodes CASSFIPAGAGELFF.

This chain joins TRBV5-1 and TRBJ1-1, with 9 bases lining up with TRBD1. The CDR3 consists of 15 residues. V was clipped by 4 bases and J by 2 bases; unmatched bases: 6. In germline, CDR1 is SGHRS, CDR2 YFSETQ. The CDR3, as DNA: TGCGCCAGCAGCGGAGACAGGGGGACTAACACTGAAGCTTTCTTT. Translated, it gives CASSGDRGTNTEAFF.